The 13 T cell receptor beta chains in this list originate from one sample, sequenced in a study of CD8 T cells in Susac syndrome. Random hexamers primed reverse transcription of about 0.5 to 1 ug RNA. One entry per CDR3 protein, called by TCRdb with MiXCR from the immunoSEQ multiplex PCR reads. Among some 150,000 distinct CDR3 sequences listed, approximately 93% were seen once. The sequenced sample consisted of CD4+ T cells from PBMCs. Receptors originate from a human donor in good health.

The chain employs TRBV20-1 and TRBJ2-4; no reliable D call. V was cut by 1 base and J by 0 bases, with 10 bases left in between. Germline lookup yields CDR1 DFQATT and CDR2 SNEGSKA (reference sequence). This CDR3 spans 15 amino acids. In DNA form, the CDR3 reads TGCAGTGCTAGAGTCCACCGCATAGCCAAAAACATTCAGTACTTC. It yields the protein CSARVHRIAKNIQYF.

The genes are TRBV30 and TRBJ1-4, with 7 bases aligning to TRBD1. The CDR3 covers 15 residues. The germline gives CDR1 GTSNPN, CDR2 SVGIG (reference sequence). After removal of 0 bases from V and 6 bases from J, the junction contained 7 bases not matched to a gene. The chain's CDR3 is CAWSVQQGYHEKLFF. The CDR3 region has the DNA TGTGCCTGGAGTGTCCAACAGGGGTATCATGAAAAACTGTTTTTT.

V is TRBV5-4 and J is TRBJ2-1; TRBD2 might be the D (5 bases). Germline CDR1 and CDR2: SGHNT and YYREEE (reference sequence). V gave up 5 bases and J gave up 0 bases, with 12 bases separating them. The CDR3 runs to 15 residues. CDR3 DNA: TGTGCCAGCAGGGTCCTTGGAGGCTCCTACAATGAGCAGTTCTTC. As protein: CASRVLGGSYNEQFF.

This clonotype was detected only once. The chain employs TRBV30 and TRBJ1-1; D is perhaps TRBD1 (6 bases). Germline CDR1 GTSNPN, CDR2 SVGIG (reference sequence). The CDR3 is 14 amino acids. V lost 5 bases to trimming and J lost 1 base, with 14 bases between them. The CDR3 here is CAWEGGGQNTEAFF. CDR3 sequence (DNA): TGTGCCTGGGAGGGTGGGGGCCAGAACACTGAAGCTTTCTTT.

The chain links TRBV28 to TRBJ2-7; 9 bases line up with TRBD2. CDR3 size: 16 residues. Germline CDR1 MDHEN, CDR2 SYDVKM. CDR3 in DNA: TGTGTCACGGGGGCTAGCGGGGTGGGAAGCTCCTACGAGCAGTACTTC. This gives the protein CVTGASGVGSSYEQYF.

This chain uses TRBV28 with TRBJ2-1; TRBD2 might be the D (5 bases). V dropped 7 bases and J dropped 8 bases, with 12 bases sitting between them. The germline gives CDR1 MDHEN, CDR2 SYDVKM. The CDR3 loop spans 12 amino acids. CDR3 sequence: CASISASYEQFF. CDR3 coding DNA: TGTGCCAGCATTTCGGCTAGCTATGAGCAGTTCTTC.

The genes are TRBV20-1 and TRBJ2-6; tentative D call: TRBD1 (7 bases). CDR1 and CDR2 (germline): DFQATT, SNEGSKA (reference sequence). The CDR3 extends over 16 amino acids. Trimming took 0 bases from V and 2 from J, leaving 11 bases between them. Here the CDR3 DNA reads TGCAGTGCTAGAGATCAGGGGGGAACTGGGGCCAACGTCCTGACTTTC. Encoded protein: CSARDQGGTGANVLTF.

This chain joins TRBV2 and TRBJ2-7; 8 bases fit TRBD1. V was pared by 5 bases and J by 3 bases, with 6 bases of the junction left unmatched. CDR1 is SNHLY, CDR2 FYNNEI, per germline. The CDR3 is 14 residues long. CDR3: CASSYWTGNYEQYF. The CDR3 DNA is TGTGCCAGCAGTTATTGGACAGGGAACTACGAGCAGTACTTC.

The genes are TRBV11-2 and TRBJ2-5; 11 positions match TRBD2. CDR1 is SGHAT and CDR2 is FQNNGV in the germline V gene. Trimming removed 6 bases from V and 5 bases from J; junction bases left unmatched: 8. The CDR3 spans 15 residues. CDR3 in DNA: TGTGCCAGCAGGGTTAGCGGGAGGGCCTTGGAGACCCAGTACTTC. Protein sequence: CASRVSGRALETQYF.

A few counts support this clonotype. The chain links TRBV3-1 to TRBJ2-2; 9 bases map to TRBD2. In germline, CDR1 is LGHDT, CDR2 YNNKEL (reference sequence). The CDR3 length is 14 residues. After removal of 6 bases from V and 6 bases from J, the junction contained 5 bases not matched to a gene. The CDR3 coding sequence is TGTGCCAGCAGGGGACTAGCTGGGGCCGGGGAGCTGTTTTTT. It specifies CASRGLAGAGELFF.

The rearrangement uses TRBV20-1 and TRBJ2-7; D not certain. Germline values: CDR1 DFQATT, CDR2 SNEGSKA (reference sequence). The CDR3 sequence is 13 residues long. Deletions cut 3 bases from V and 2 bases from J, with 11 bases between. The CDR3 sequence: CSASSGNTYEQYF. CDR3 DNA: TGCAGTGCTAGCTCGGGCAACACCTACGAGCAGTACTTC.

The rearrangement joins TRBV24-1 to TRBJ2-7, with D uncertain. Looked up from germline, CDR1 is KGHDR and CDR2 is SFDVKD. This CDR3 spans 14 amino acids. V gave up 4 bases and J gave up 3 bases, with 12 bases separating them. CDR3: CATSDFRRSYEQYF. The CDR3 DNA reads as TGTGCCACCAGTGACTTTCGGCGGAGCTACGAGCAGTACTTC.

The genes are TRBV5-6 and TRBJ1-5; D uncertain. The CDR3 is 14 residues long. V lost 3 bases to trimming and J lost 5 bases, with 12 bases between them. In germline, CDR1 is SGHDT, CDR2 YYEEEE. DNA for the CDR3: TGTGCCAGCAGCTCGCTCCGGAGTTATCAGCCCCAGCATTTT. Protein product: CASSSLRSYQPQHF.